Following are 17 T cell receptor beta chains from one sample sequenced in a study of T cell clonality in common variable immunodeficiency. The antigens of these receptors remain unknown. Profiling relied on immunoSEQ multiplex PCR, and the TCRdb table lists in-frame clones only, not all of them. Reported are some 28,000 clones, none seen only once; the ten largest carry less than 30%. Broader study findings: Reportedly, TCR beta sequences from common variable immunodeficiency showed fewer deletions and N-nucleotide insertions.

The sequenced material came from peripheral blood mononuclear cells. All receptors come from a human donor with common variable immunodeficiency.

Comment on this clone: Coverage ceases 3 residues before the CDR3 finishes, and the germline J gene fills in the end. The rearrangement links TRBV19 to TRBJ1-2, with 8 bases that match TRBD1. The CDR3 has 13 amino acids. Germline V gene data show CDR1 as LNHDA and CDR2 as SQIVND (reference sequence). V lost 9 bases to trimming and J lost 6 bases; unmatched junction nucleotides: 9. The sequenced CDR3 bases are TGTGCCAGCCACCAGGGGGCCTCCAATGGC. This translates into CASHQGASNG. The full CDR3 protein is CASHQGASNGYTF.

This clone was recorded at least ten times. The missing CDR3 end, 3 residues past where the read stops, is filled in from the germline J gene. The chain is built from TRBV5-1 and TRBJ1-1; D possibly corresponds to TRBD1 (5 bases). With 2 bases removed from V and 4 bases from J, the gap between germline ends came to 9 bases. The CDR3 contains 13 residues. CDR1 and CDR2 from the germline V gene are SGHRS and YFSETQ. CDR3 DNA (partial): TGCGCCAGCAGCTTTGGCAGGGTCACTGAA. The encoded protein is CASSFGRVTE. The whole CDR3 region reads CASSFGRVTEAFF.

This clone was counted between two and nine times. CDR3 sequence reads: CASSSGQVGDSPLHF. Incomplete CDR3 DNA: TGTGCCAGCTCATCGGGACAGGTTGGGGACTCACCC. The gene calls are TRBV18 and TRBJ1-6; 8 nucleotides line up with TRBD1. The read ends 3 residues before the CDR3 terminus; that terminus is restored from the germline J gene. V lost 5 bases, J lost 10 bases, and 10 bases stayed unmatched. The CDR3 spans 15 residues. Germline loops: CDR1 KGHSH, CDR2 LQKENI.

This clone was recorded at least ten times. Partial CDR3 DNA: TGTGCCAGCAGCTTAGAAGGGTCACCC. Amino acid sequence: CASSLEGSP. The entire CDR3 protein reads CASSLEGSPLHF. The chain employs TRBV11-2 and TRBJ1-6; D is unclear. The DNA ends 3 residues before the CDR3 does, and the rest of the CDR3 is filled in from the germline J gene. CDR1 SGHAT and CDR2 FQNNGV come from the germline V gene. There are 12 residues in the CDR3. Between the trimmed V and J ends, which lost 0 bases and 10 bases, there was a span of 4 bases.

With respect to this clone: The read halts 3 residues ahead of the CDR3 end, with the missing end drawn from the germline J gene. The chain employs TRBV5-6 and TRBJ2-3; no definite D call. Germline assignment: CDR1 SGHDT and CDR2 YYEEEE. The CDR3 sequence is 15 residues long. V lost 2 bases and J lost 2, with 12 bases in between. CDR3 region: CASSFERSYTDTQYF. The sequenced CDR3 bases are TGTGCCAGCAGCTTCGAGCGATCTTACACAGATACG.

Points on this clone: The CDR3 is cut off 3 residues early in the read; its end comes from the germline J gene. The V call is TRBV7-9, the J call TRBJ2-7, with TRBD1 as a possible D gene (6 bases). Trimming stripped 4 bases from V and 0 bases from J, with 10 bases between. Per germline, CDR1 SEHNR and CDR2 FQNEAQ (reference sequence). CDR3 length: 14 amino acids. CDR3 bases read: TGTGCCAGCAGCTCCGGGGACAACTCCTACGAG. This translates into CASSSGDNSYE. The entire CDR3 sequence reads CASSSGDNSYEQYF.

This clone was counted ten times or more. Coverage ceases 3 residues before the CDR3 finishes, and the germline J gene fills in the end. V is TRBV20-1 and J is TRBJ2-6; perhaps TRBD1 as D (5 bases). Trimming cost V 3 bases and J 4 bases, with 10 bases left between them. The length of the CDR3 is 14 residues. Germline V CDR1 and CDR2: DFQATT, SNEGSKA (reference sequence). CDR3 bases read: TGCAGTGCTAGTGGGGCTAGGGGGGCCAACGTC. Translation: CSASGARGANV. The full CDR3 protein reads CSASGARGANVLTF.

This clone was recorded many times. The read terminates 3 residues ahead of where the CDR3 ends, so the germline J gene completes it. The rearrangement joins TRBV20-1 to TRBJ2-3; 11 bases are a match to TRBD2. CDR3 length equals 18 residues. The V gene's germline CDR1 is DFQATT and CDR2 SNEGSKA (reference sequence). The V gene end was trimmed by 3 bases and the J gene end by 2 bases; junction bases not matched to a gene: 13. The part of the CDR3 DNA that was read is TGCAGTGCTAGCCCACTAGCGGGGGACCAATTAATCACAGATACG. Its protein is CSASPLAGDQLITDT. From start to end, the CDR3 is CSASPLAGDQLITDTQYF.

This clone has just a few counts. Sequencing ends 3 residues short of the CDR3 end; the germline J gene provides the rest. This chain links TRBV19 with TRBJ1-3; no definite D call. The CDR3 is made up of 16 amino acids. In germline, CDR1 is LNHDA, CDR2 SQIVND (reference sequence). With 2 bases removed from V and 0 bases from J, the gap between germline ends came to 11 bases. The CDR3 is CASSIRRGNSGNTIYF. CDR3 DNA, as far as it was read: TGTGCCAGTAGTATACGACGGGGAAACTCTGGAAACACC.

In this sample, this clone turned up a few times. The read terminates 3 residues ahead of where the CDR3 ends, so the germline J gene completes it. This chain connects TRBV7-9 to TRBJ2-3; no definite D call. The CDR3 is 15 residues long. Trimming stripped 2 bases from V and 0 bases from J, with 9 bases between. Germline lookup yields CDR1 SEHNR and CDR2 FQNEAQ (reference sequence). The DNA read from the CDR3 is TGTGCCAGCAGCTTATGGCAGGATAGCACAGATACG. Encoded protein: CASSLWQDSTDT. From start to end, the CDR3 is CASSLWQDSTDTQYF.

This clone was picked up a small number of times. The read halts 3 residues ahead of the CDR3 end, with the missing end drawn from the germline J gene. V and J are TRBV19 and TRBJ2-2; D might be TRBD1 (6 bases). This CDR3 has 15 amino acids. CDR1 is LNHDA, CDR2 SQIVND, per germline (reference sequence). V was clipped by 10 bases and J by 4 bases, with 19 bases between them. CDR3 DNA (partial): TGTGCCATTCCCCCCCGGGCAGGGGTCACCGGGGAG. Amino acids: CAIPPRAGVTGE. The full CDR3 protein is CAIPPRAGVTGELFF.

Comments on this clone: The CDR3 end lies 3 residues beyond the end of the read and is filled in from the germline J gene. This chain connects TRBV7-2 to TRBJ2-5; TRBD2 aligns across 8 bases. Germline values: CDR1 SGHTA, CDR2 FQGNSA. V lost 6 bases, J lost 1 base, and 7 bases stayed unmatched. The CDR3 loop spans 15 amino acids. This chain's CDR3 is CASRRRGGSQETQYF. The CDR3 bases that were read are TGTGCCAGCAGACGTCGGGGGGGGAGCCAAGAGACC.

This clone was seen more than once but under ten times. The CDR3 end falls 3 residues outside the read, so it is completed with the germline J gene. The V call is TRBV2, the J call TRBJ2-5; tentative D call: TRBD2 (5 bases). The V gene lost 6 bases and the J gene lost 5 bases, with 13 bases spanning the gap. The CDR3 runs 13 residues. Germline CDR1 reads SNHLY; CDR2 reads FYNNEI. The CDR3 bases that were read are TGTGCCAGCAGCCTACTAGTGCGTGAGACC. Amino acid sequence: CASSLLVRET. The entire CDR3 sequence reads CASSLLVRETQYF.

Notes on this clone: The CDR3 end is not reached by the read, which stops 3 residues before it; the germline J gene fills it in. V and J are TRBV23-1 and TRBJ1-5; D possibly corresponds to TRBD1 (6 bases). TRBV23-1 is placed among ORFs of uncertain function. Trimming removed 11 bases from V and 0 bases from J, with 11 bases in between. CDR3 size: 13 residues. The sequenced CDR3 bases are TGCGCCTGCGGGGGCGATAGCAATCAGCCC. Protein: CACGGDSNQP. The entire CDR3 protein is CACGGDSNQPQHF.

This clone was picked up many times. The read falls 3 residues short of the CDR3 end, and the missing part is taken from the germline J gene. The chain is built from TRBV9 and TRBJ2-5; perhaps TRBD2 as D (6 bases). In germline, CDR1 is SGDLS, CDR2 YYNGEE. Deletions cut 3 bases from V and 4 bases from J, with 16 bases between. CDR3 length: 15 residues. The part of the CDR3 DNA that was read is TGTGCCAGCAGCGCCTCGAGCGGAGCGGGAGAGACC. Its protein product is CASSASSGAGET. In full, the CDR3 is CASSASSGAGETQYF.

Details on this clone: The read terminates 3 residues before the CDR3 end, so the remaining end is supplied by the germline J gene. The chain is built from TRBV7-9 and TRBJ2-7; 7 bases agree with TRBD1. The CDR3 is 15 residues long. Germline CDR1 is SEHNR and CDR2 is FQNEAQ (reference sequence). V shed 2 bases and J 4 bases; nucleotides not matched to a gene: 8. CDR3 residues: CASSLRGGRFYEQYF. The part of the CDR3 DNA that was read is TGTGCCAGCAGCTTACGAGGGGGCCGATTTTACGAG.

This clone has only a few counts. Coverage ceases 3 residues before the CDR3 finishes, and the germline J gene fills in the end. V usage is TRBV11-2 and J usage is TRBJ1-1; D is ambiguous. V gave up 5 bases and J gave up 1 base, with 11 bases separating them. This CDR3 spans 14 amino acids. Germline CDR1 is SGHAT and CDR2 is FQNNGV. The CDR3 bases that were read are TGTGCCAGCAGCCCACTCCGGGGGAACACTGAA. Encoded protein: CASSPLRGNTE. The complete CDR3 protein is CASSPLRGNTEAFF.